The rows below give T cell receptor beta chains drawn from one sample of a study of blood T cell repertoires in COVID-19. Assay: immunoSEQ multiplex PCR; the TCRdb copy retains only in-frame clones and omits some. This repertoire shows around 270,000 clones, over 75% found once; its top ten account for around 4.5%. What was sequenced was PBMCs or T cells enriched from blood (not recorded which). These receptors were obtained from a woman aged 25 to 39 who had recovered from COVID-19. Each CDR3 is given with its conserved first and last residue. The D gene is left open where the match is weak. Not every row has a clone size; where given, it reads once, few, many or a size class.

j_gene: TRBJ1-2; abundance: NA; v_gene: TRBV11-2; d_gene: NA; CDR3aa: CASSLIRAYGYTF; CDR3nt: TGTGCCAGCAGCTTAATCAGGGCATATGGCTACACCTTC
j_gene: TRBJ1-2; abundance: NA; v_gene: TRBV27; d_gene: TRBD1; CDR3aa: CASSTSLGTGGGYTF; CDR3nt: TGTGCCAGCAGTACAAGCCTCGGGACAGGGGGTGGCTACACCTTC
j_gene: TRBJ1-2; abundance: NA; v_gene: TRBV28; d_gene: NA; CDR3aa: CASSLGGLEPYGYTF; CDR3nt: TGTGCCAGCAGTTTGGGGGGACTTGAGCCATATGGCTACACCTTC
j_gene: TRBJ2-3; abundance: NA; v_gene: TRBV5-1; d_gene: TRBD1; CDR3aa: CASGVGDRADTQYF; CDR3nt: TGCGCCAGCGGCGTTGGGGACAGGGCAGATACGCAGTATTTT
j_gene: TRBJ1-5; abundance: NA; v_gene: TRBV7-2; d_gene: NA; CDR3aa: CASSNQGGSHQPQHF; CDR3nt: TGTGCCAGCAGCAACCAAGGGGGTTCTCATCAGCCCCAGCATTTT
j_gene: TRBJ2-1; abundance: once; v_gene: TRBV5-6; d_gene: NA; CDR3aa: CASSLEQGEDEQFF; CDR3nt: TGTGCCAGCAGCTTAGAACAGGGCGAGGATGAGCAGTTCTTC
j_gene: TRBJ2-3; abundance: NA; v_gene: TRBV11-1; d_gene: TRBD2; CDR3aa: CASSPGTSGWDTQYF; CDR3nt: TGTGCCAGCAGCCCCGGGACTAGCGGGTGGGATACGCAGTATTTT
j_gene: TRBJ1-4; abundance: NA; v_gene: TRBV5-1; d_gene: TRBD1; CDR3aa: CASSLDRGTNEKLFF; CDR3nt: TGCGCCAGCAGCCTCGACAGGGGAACTAATGAAAAACTGTTTTTT
j_gene: TRBJ1-5; abundance: NA; v_gene: TRBV19; d_gene: TRBD1; CDR3aa: CASNQGAGLGTQHF; CDR3nt: TGTGCCAGCAATCAGGGGGCCGGGTTAGGGACCCAGCATTTT
j_gene: TRBJ2-3; abundance: once; v_gene: TRBV30; d_gene: NA; CDR3aa: CAWSQGTDTQYF; CDR3nt: TGTGCCTGGAGCCAGGGCACAGATACGCAGTATTTT
j_gene: TRBJ1-5; abundance: NA; v_gene: TRBV6-5; d_gene: TRBD1; CDR3aa: CASSLRTGNQPQHF; CDR3nt: TGTGCCAGCAGCCTTAGGACAGGGAATCAGCCCCAGCATTTT